This T cell receptor (beta chain) appears in the sequencing data of a study of T cells in pancreatic ductal adenocarcinoma (dated by TCRdb to between 2016 and 2019). Regarding the study in general: Seeking insight into the adaptive T-cell response that arises naturally, the researchers examined how many CD8+ T cells infiltrated tumors of resected pancreatic ductal adenocarcinoma, where they sat, and what features they had, alongside the same properties of suppressive cells. What the work shows at the level of the full study, not this receptor alone: Blood samples had more total productive templates and about 8-fold more unique clonotypes than tumor samples. T-cell clonality did not differ significantly between tumor and blood, with mean clonality around 0.11 in tumors and roughly 0.072 in blood. Comparisons of clonality between tumor and blood may be biased toward lower diversity because tumors are enriched in CD45RO+ effector T cells rather than naive T cells. Because most pancreatic cancer patients present with inoperable disease, the resected cohort was biased toward the minority with early-stage disease.

Remarks on this clone: Its binding antigen is unknown. No base quality values were provided; no much bigger clone lies one nucleotide off.

The pancreatic ductal adenocarcinoma patients who were selected had gone through surgery without receiving any neoadjuvant therapy. After peripheral blood was drawn into heparin tubes, PBMCs were separated on a histopaque density gradient and then cryopreserved in about 9.8% DMSO. The DNeasy Blood and Tissue Kit, with Proteinase K and RNase treatment, was used to extract genomic DNA from roughly seven PBMC specimens and roughly 10 flash-frozen tumor specimens. Reading from cysteine to phenylalanine, the CDR3 counts 13 amino acids. Solely the CDR3 DNA is kept, with 39 bases framed from the first base. The germline ends are 8 bases apart after V is trimmed by 1 base and J by 3 bases. Per the germline V gene, SGHDT is the CDR1 and YYEEEE is the CDR2. TCR beta CDR3 regions were amplified from genomic DNA using the immunoSEQ hsTCRB kit. An Illumina HiSeq system was used for high-throughput TRB CDR3 sequencing. Concerning the study's data processing: Sequencing reads were analyzed with the immunoSEQ software, and nonproductive sequences with premature stops or frame-shifts were excluded. Clonality of the repertoire was calculated as one minus the Shannon entropy normalized by log2 of the number of unique productive sequences. The table comes from immuneACCESS by way of TCRdb, which keeps in-frame sequences with V and J called. Part of the clones is missing from these tables; in studies checked, under half for an unresolved V gene and the rest for unknown reasons. V, J and clone size derive from that table, while D and trimming were established from the DNA sequence. This sample holds about 17,000 clones; almost 90% were observed only once. The top ten clonotypes cover roughly 0.91% of the sample.

Recombination linked TRBV5-6 to TRBJ2-7; TRBD1 is a weak D gene call, 6 bases matching. The sample taken for sequencing was PBMCs. This clonotype was sampled from a human donor with pancreatic ductal adenocarcinoma. The nucleotide sequence reads as follows: TGTGCCAGCAGCTTGAGAGGGGGCTACGAGCAGTACTTC. It specifies CASSLRGGYEQYF.